The following is a T cell receptor beta chain sequence with its context. What it binds is unknown. The record originates from a study of cytomegalovirus exposure and HLA in healthy donors. Donors were nominally healthy when sampled, though unrecorded immune exposures were likely. Study findings and constraints: In a later analysis, TCR beta V- and J-gene trimming was associated with a missense DCLRE1C variant.

The PCR had 60 Vbeta and 13 Jbeta primers. Some clones are missing from TCRdb's copy, which holds only in-frame ones; the method was immunoSEQ multiplex PCR. The table records around 95,000 clones, approximately 80% of them present only once. The TCR was taken from a female donor in good health and CMV-seropositive. The sequenced sample was PBMCs.

CDR3 amino acids: CASSQSGGNEQFF. CDR3 bases: TGCGCCAGCAGTCAGAGCGGGGGGAATGAGCAGTTCTTC. V usage is TRBV10-1 and J usage is TRBJ2-1; TRBD2 matches 9 bases. The CDR3 is 13 residues long. From germline, CDR1 is WNHNN and CDR2 SYGVQD (reference sequence). J lost 7 bases, V lost 5 bases, and 3 bases had no gene match.